A single sample gave rise to the 27 T cell receptor beta chains below, sequenced in a study of cytomegalovirus exposure and HLA in healthy donors. The primer mix had 60 Vbeta and 13 Jbeta primers. Using immunoSEQ multiplex PCR, the repertoire was profiled, and TCRdb retains in-frame clones only, with some absent. The sample holds 150,000 to 200,000 clones, approximately 67% seen once. Sequenced input: PBMCs. These receptors were taken from a woman in her late teens or twenties in good health and CMV-seropositive.

The chain employs TRBV19 and TRBJ1-1; D not certain. V lost 1 base to trimming and J lost 1 base, with 7 bases between them. The CDR3 consists of 14 residues. Germline V gene sequence: CDR1 LNHDA, CDR2 SQIVND (reference sequence). The CDR3 here is CASSIAVTNTEAFF. CDR3 sequence (DNA): TGTGCCAGTAGTATAGCAGTAACGAACACTGAAGCTTTCTTT.

This clone was seen once. CDR3 in DNA: TGTGCCAGCAGCTTAGAAAGCAGCGCGAACACTGAAGCTTTCTTT. It yields the protein CASSLESSANTEAFF. The chain links TRBV11-2 to TRBJ1-1; D remains unclear. CDR1 is SGHAT and CDR2 is FQNNGV in the germline V gene. The germline V and J ends were trimmed by 0 bases and 1 base, with 9 bases remaining between them. This CDR3 has 15 amino acids.

The CDR3 loop is CAWRQAGVNEQYF. The CDR3 DNA sequence: TGTGCCTGGAGACAAGCAGGGGTAAACGAGCAGTACTTC. This chain links TRBV30 with TRBJ2-7; possibly TRBD1 for D (6 bases). The CDR3 sequence is 13 residues long. Trimming pared 3 bases from V and 5 bases from J, leaving 14 bases between. From germline, CDR1 is GTSNPN and CDR2 SVGIG (reference sequence).

This clone was observed a single time. V is TRBV5-4 and J is TRBJ2-2, with a weak D call TRBD1 (5 bases). Germline V gene data show CDR1 as SGHNT and CDR2 as YYREEE (reference sequence). CDR3 length: 13 residues. Trimming shortened V by 7 bases and J by 3 bases, and 10 bases separated the two germline ends. CDR3 sequence reads: CASVGDYTGELFF. The CDR3 DNA reads as TGTGCCAGCGTAGGGGATTACACCGGGGAGCTGTTTTTT. Using reference TRBV5-4 and TRBJ2-2 for the parts outside the CDR3, the full variable domain is ETGVTQSPTHLIKTRGQQVTLRCSSQSGHNTVSWYQQALGQGPQFIFQYYREEENGRGNFPPRFSGLQFPNYSSELNVNALELDDSALYLCASVGDYTGELFFGEGSRLTVL.

V is TRBV7-9 and J is TRBJ1-4; no firm D call. V lost 5 bases and J lost 4, with 2 bases in between. The germline CDR1 and CDR2 sequences are SEHNR and FQNEAQ (reference sequence). The CDR3 has 11 amino acids. The CDR3 is CASSLNEKLFF. The CDR3 DNA is TGTGCCAGCAGCCTTAATGAAAAACTGTTTTTT.

The genes are TRBV19 and TRBJ1-1; D may be TRBD1 (5 bases). This CDR3 has 12 residues. Trimming pared 3 bases from V and 8 bases from J, leaving 10 bases between. The germline V gene has CDR1 LNHDA and CDR2 SQIVND (reference sequence). CDR3 amino acids: CASSIRQSEAFF. DNA of the CDR3: TGTGCCAGTAGTATCCGACAGTCCGAAGCTTTCTTT. Using reference TRBV19 and TRBJ1-1 for the parts outside the CDR3, the full variable domain is DGGITQSPKYLFRKEGQNVTLSCEQNLNHDAMYWYRQDPGQGLRLIYYSQIVNDFQKGDIAEGYSVSREKKESFPLTVTSAQKNPTAFYLCASSIRQSEAFFGQGTRLTVV.

This sequence joins TRBV6-1 and TRBJ2-3; D is perhaps TRBD2 (6 bases). V was clipped by 7 bases and J by 3 bases, with 11 bases between them. Germline CDR1 is MNHNS and CDR2 is SASEGT. The CDR3 runs to 13 residues. The CDR3 DNA reads TGTGCCAGCAAGCGGGTCAGGACAGATACGCAGTATTTT. As protein: CASKRVRTDTQYF.

The chain recombines TRBV7-2 with TRBJ2-3; 15 nucleotides align to TRBD2. The CDR3 extends over 14 amino acids. CDR1 is SGHTA and CDR2 is FQGNSA in the germline V gene. Germline trimming cut 5 bases from V and 14 bases from J; bases unmatched to any gene: 8. The CDR3 DNA is TGTGCCAGCAGCCCTGGACTAGCGGGAGGGCTTCCGTATTTT. Its translation is CASSPGLAGGLPYF. Based on the CDR3 plus reference TRBV7-2 and TRBJ2-3, the full variable domain is GAGVSQSPSNKVTEKGKDVELRCDPISGHTALYWYRQSLGQGLEFLIYFQGNSAPDKSGLPSDRFSAERTGGSVSTLTIQRTQQEDSAVYLCASSPGLAGGLPYFGPGTRLTVL.

The rearrangement joins TRBV6-5 to TRBJ1-3, with D possibly being TRBD1 (5 bases). The CDR3 has 15 amino acids. With 6 bases removed from V and 0 bases from J, the gap between germline ends came to 12 bases. CDR1 MNHEY and CDR2 SVGAGI come from the germline V gene. DNA of the CDR3: TGTGCCAGCAGATCCCGACAGATCTCTGGAAACACCATATATTTT. Protein product: CASRSRQISGNTIYF.

V gene TRBV6-1 combines with J gene TRBJ2-7, with a possible D match to TRBD1 (5 bases). CDR3 size: 15 residues. Looked up from germline, CDR1 is MNHNS and CDR2 is SASEGT. V was pared by 2 bases and J by 6 bases, with 17 bases between. Here the CDR3 DNA reads TGTGCCAGCAGTGAATGGGGCGTGGGGCCCCTCGAGCAGTACTTC. It codes for CASSEWGVGPLEQYF.

The chain couples TRBV19 to TRBJ2-6; perhaps TRBD1 as D (5 bases). Germline V gene lookup returns CDR1 LNHDA and CDR2 SQIVND (reference sequence). CDR3 length: 17 amino acids. Between the trimmed V and J ends, which lost 4 bases and 0 bases, there was a span of 13 bases. CDR3 in DNA: TGTGCCAGTAGTAGAAGGCAGGGTGACTCTGGGGCCAACGTCCTGACTTTC. As protein: CASSRRQGDSGANVLTF.

The gene calls are TRBV15 and TRBJ1-1; D ambiguous. Trimming removed 4 bases at V and 0 bases at J, with 9 bases between. Looked up from germline, CDR1 is LNHNV and CDR2 is YYDKDF (reference sequence). This CDR3 region has 14 residues. Here the CDR3 DNA reads TGTGCCACCAGCACCAGGACTATGAACACTGAAGCTTTCTTT. Translation gives CATSTRTMNTEAFF.

This clone was seen more than once but under ten times. At one end the junction does not follow the germline gene, possibly because of a read error. The chain combines TRBV6-1 with TRBJ1-6; D might be TRBD1 (6 bases). The CDR3 spans 16 residues. Germline V CDR1 and CDR2: MNHNS, SASEGT. The CDR3 spells CASREYRVVLESPLHF. DNA for the CDR3: TGTGCCAGCCGTGAATACAGGGTGGTTCTTGAGTCACCCCTCCACTTT.

This clone was detected only once. The chain links TRBV7-9 to TRBJ1-4, with no clear D. With 11 bases removed from V and 5 bases from J, the gap between germline ends came to 18 bases. From germline, CDR1 is SEHNR and CDR2 FQNEAQ (reference sequence). The CDR3 sequence is 14 residues long. Here the CDR3 reads CAYGAGLLNEKLFF. The CDR3 nucleotides read TGTGCCTACGGAGCGGGCTTATTAAATGAAAAACTGTTTTTT.

There are a few counts of this clone. V usage is TRBV9 and J usage is TRBJ1-5; D is unresolved. Trimming left V 0 bases short and J 6 bases short, with 7 bases between. Germline CDR1 is SGDLS and CDR2 is YYNGEE. The CDR3 has 13 amino acids. The CDR3 region is CASSVEEGQPQHF. CDR3 in DNA: TGTGCCAGCAGCGTAGAGGAGGGTCAGCCCCAGCATTTT.

The CDR3 region is CASSRGLAGANVLTF. DNA for the CDR3: TGTGCCAGCAGTAGGGGGCTGGCTGGGGCCAACGTCCTGACTTTC. V is TRBV6-5 and J is TRBJ2-6; 7 bases match TRBD1. The CDR3 extends over 15 amino acids. The V gene's germline CDR1 is MNHEY and CDR2 SVGAGI. V was clipped by 5 bases and J by 2 bases; unmatched bases: 3.

The CDR3: CASSLAVTGGAYNEQFF. The CDR3, as DNA: TGTGCCAGCAGCTTAGCAGTGACAGGGGGCGCCTACAATGAGCAGTTCTTC. The V and J genes are TRBV13 and TRBJ2-1; 10 positions agree with TRBD1. CDR1 PRHDT and CDR2 FYEKMQ come from the germline V gene (reference sequence). The V segment lost 1 base and the J segment 2 bases; nucleotides outside the gene matches: 5. The CDR3 extends over 17 amino acids.

This clone has more than one count but fewer than ten. V is TRBV7-9 and J is TRBJ2-1, with TRBD2 identical over 10 bases. V gave up 4 bases and J gave up 2 bases; unmatched junction bases: 5. The CDR3 loop spans 16 amino acids. The germline CDR1 and CDR2 sequences are SEHNR and FQNEAQ (reference sequence). Here the CDR3 reads CASSSGTSETYNEQFF. CDR3 DNA sequence: TGTGCCAGCAGCTCCGGGACTAGCGAGACCTACAATGAGCAGTTCTTC.

The rearrangement joins TRBV2 to TRBJ2-1; TRBD1 matches at 9 bases. CDR1 and CDR2 from the germline V gene are SNHLY and FYNNEI. Trimming took 7 bases from V and 5 from J; bases not matched to a gene: 9. The CDR3 has 15 residues. The CDR3 coding sequence is TGTGCCAGCACCTTACAGGGGGCTAGGGACAATGAGCAGTTCTTC. Its protein is CASTLQGARDNEQFF.

The rearrangement uses TRBV29-1 and TRBJ2-7; 10 bases fit TRBD2. V lost 7 bases and J lost 4; bases outside the gene matches: 7. The CDR3 length is 13 residues. The germline V gene encodes CDR1 SQVTM and CDR2 ANQGSEA. As DNA, the CDR3 is TGCAGCGGTTCTAGCGGGAGTTGGTACGAGCAGTACTTC. It specifies CSGSSGSWYEQYF.

This clone occurred a few times. The chain has TRBV6-6 and TRBJ1-1; D is possibly TRBD1 (5 bases). CDR1 MNHNY and CDR2 SVGAGI come from the germline V gene (reference sequence). CDR3 size: 13 residues. V was pared by 5 bases and J by 9 bases, with 16 bases between. The CDR3 DNA reads as TGTGCCAGCAGTACAAACTCCAGGGTAAAAGCTTTCTTT. It translates to CASSTNSRVKAFF.

This clone was counted between two and nine times. The J gene is TRBJ2-1, the V gene TRBV7-8; 8 bases agree with TRBD2. CDR1 and CDR2 from the germline V gene are SGHVS and FQNEAQ. The junction had 8 bases not matched to a gene; V was cut back by 8 bases and J by 8 bases. CDR3 length: 13 amino acids. The CDR3 protein is CASRGLAFHEQFF. The CDR3, as DNA: TGTGCCAGCCGCGGACTAGCCTTCCATGAGCAGTTCTTC.

The J gene is TRBJ1-2, the V gene TRBV13; D not resolved. From germline, CDR1 is PRHDT and CDR2 FYEKMQ (reference sequence). CDR3 length equals 13 residues. The ends were cut back, 4 bases at V and 2 bases at J, with 8 bases in the middle. The CDR3 DNA is TGTGCCAGCAGCTGGAACGGGAACTATGGCTACACCTTC. Translating it yields CASSWNGNYGYTF.

V is TRBV30 and J is TRBJ1-1; D uncertain. V lost 3 bases and J 1 base, leaving 9 bases between the germline ends. The CDR3 covers 13 residues. Germline values: CDR1 GTSNPN, CDR2 SVGIG (reference sequence). CDR3 nucleotides: TGTGCCTGGAGGCTAAAAGCGAACACTGAAGCTTTCTTT. Its protein is CAWRLKANTEAFF.

This rearrangement joins TRBV7-9 to TRBJ2-5, with 9 bases matching TRBD2. Germline CDR1 reads SEHNR; CDR2 reads FQNEAQ (reference sequence). The CDR3 has 16 residues. The J segment lost 4 bases and the V segment lost 2 bases, leaving 8 bases of the junction unmatched. CDR3 DNA: TGTGCCAGCAGCTTAATGGGCGGACTAGCGAGAGAGACCCAGTACTTC. This codes for CASSLMGGLARETQYF.

V gene TRBV5-1 combines with J gene TRBJ2-1; D is unclear. The V gene lost 0 bases and the J gene lost 7 bases, with 11 bases spanning the gap. The germline V gene encodes CDR1 SGHRS and CDR2 YFSETQ. The CDR3 extends over 14 amino acids. CDR3 sequence: CASSLATSPNEQFF. The CDR3 coding sequence is TGCGCCAGCAGCTTGGCTACCTCCCCTAATGAGCAGTTCTTC.

The V call is TRBV6-5, the J call TRBJ2-7; 10 bases agree with TRBD2. Trimming at V came to 9 bases and at J to 3 bases, leaving 5 bases not matched to a gene. This CDR3 spans 13 amino acids. Germline V CDR1 and CDR2: MNHEY, SVGAGI. The CDR3 bases are TGTGCCAGTTGGACTAGCGGCTACTACGAGCAGTACTTC. Protein sequence: CASWTSGYYEQYF.